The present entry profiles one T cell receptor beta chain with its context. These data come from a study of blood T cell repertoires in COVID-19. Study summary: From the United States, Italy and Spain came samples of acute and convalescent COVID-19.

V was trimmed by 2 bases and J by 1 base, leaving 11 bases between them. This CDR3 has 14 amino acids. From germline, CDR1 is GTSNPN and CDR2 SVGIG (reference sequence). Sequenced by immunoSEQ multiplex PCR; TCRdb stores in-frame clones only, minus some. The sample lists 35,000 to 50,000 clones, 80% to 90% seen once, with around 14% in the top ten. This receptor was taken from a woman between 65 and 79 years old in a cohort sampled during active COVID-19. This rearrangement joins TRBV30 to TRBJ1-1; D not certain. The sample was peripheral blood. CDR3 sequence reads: CAWSNPTENTEAFF. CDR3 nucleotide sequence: TGTGCCTGGAGTAATCCAACTGAGAACACTGAAGCTTTCTTT.